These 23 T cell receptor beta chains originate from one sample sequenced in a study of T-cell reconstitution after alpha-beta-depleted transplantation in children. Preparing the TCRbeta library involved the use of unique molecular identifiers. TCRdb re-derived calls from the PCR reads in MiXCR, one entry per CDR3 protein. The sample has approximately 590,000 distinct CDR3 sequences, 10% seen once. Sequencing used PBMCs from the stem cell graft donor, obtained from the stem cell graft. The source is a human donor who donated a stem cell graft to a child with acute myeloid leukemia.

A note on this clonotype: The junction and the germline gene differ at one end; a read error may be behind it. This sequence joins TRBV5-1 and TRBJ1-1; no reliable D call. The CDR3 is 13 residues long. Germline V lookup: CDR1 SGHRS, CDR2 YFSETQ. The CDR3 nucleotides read TGCGCCAGCAGCGAACCGTGGGCGGGTGAAGCTTGCTTT. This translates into CASSEPWAGEACF.

In DNA, the CDR3 is TGTGCCAGCAGTTACGGCATCCTCCAAGAGACCCAGTACTTC. Its translation is CASSYGILQETQYF. The chain employs TRBV6-2 or TRBV6-3 and TRBJ2-5; no firm D call. CDR3 length: 14 amino acids. Germline V gene data show CDR1 as MNHEY and CDR2 as SVGEGT. V was trimmed by 2 bases and J by 1 base, leaving 8 bases between them.

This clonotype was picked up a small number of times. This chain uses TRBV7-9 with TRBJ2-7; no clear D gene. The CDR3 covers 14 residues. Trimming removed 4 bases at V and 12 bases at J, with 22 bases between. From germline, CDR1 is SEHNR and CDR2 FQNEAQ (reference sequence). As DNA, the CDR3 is TGTGCCAGCAGCTCCATAACCGCGCCCCCAGGTCCGTACTTC. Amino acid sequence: CASSSITAPPGPYF. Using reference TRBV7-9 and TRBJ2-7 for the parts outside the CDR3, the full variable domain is DTGVSQNPRHKITKRGQNVTFRCDPISEHNRLYWYRQTLGQGPEFLTYFQNEAQLEKSRLLSDRFSAERPKGSFSTLEIQRTEQGDSAMYLCASSSITAPPGPYFGPGTRLTVT.

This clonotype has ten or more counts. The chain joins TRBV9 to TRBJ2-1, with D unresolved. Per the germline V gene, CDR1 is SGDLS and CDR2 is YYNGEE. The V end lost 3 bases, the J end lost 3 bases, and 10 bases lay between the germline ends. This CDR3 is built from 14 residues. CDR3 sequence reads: CASSAPVNYNEQFF. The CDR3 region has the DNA TGTGCCAGCAGCGCACCCGTAAACTACAATGAGCAGTTCTTC.

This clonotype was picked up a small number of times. This chain's CDR3 is CATSTWGDTQYF. As DNA, the CDR3 is TGTGCCACCAGCACTTGGGGGGATACGCAGTATTTT. The J gene is TRBJ2-3, the V gene TRBV15; D possibly uses TRBD1 or TRBD2 (5 bases each). From germline, CDR1 is LNHNV and CDR2 YYDKDF (reference sequence). V was clipped by 4 bases and J by 6 bases, with 8 bases between them. The CDR3 contains 12 residues. Filled out from reference TRBV15 and TRBJ2-3, the complete variable domain reads DAMVIQNPRYQVTQFGKPVTLSCSQTLNHNVMYWYQQKSSQAPKLLFHYYDKDFNNEADTPDNFQSRRPNTSFCFLDIRSPGLGDTAMYLCATSTWGDTQYFGPGTRLTVL.

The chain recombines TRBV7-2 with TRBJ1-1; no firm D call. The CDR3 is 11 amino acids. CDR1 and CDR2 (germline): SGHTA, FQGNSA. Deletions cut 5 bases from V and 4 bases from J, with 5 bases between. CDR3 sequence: CASSARTEAFF. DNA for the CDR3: TGTGCCAGCAGCGCCCGCACTGAAGCTTTCTTT.

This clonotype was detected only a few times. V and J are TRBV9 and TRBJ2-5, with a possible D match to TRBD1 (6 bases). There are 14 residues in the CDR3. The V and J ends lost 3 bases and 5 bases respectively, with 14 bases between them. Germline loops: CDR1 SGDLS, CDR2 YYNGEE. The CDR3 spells CASSGSGTLETQYF. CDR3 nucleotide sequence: TGTGCCAGCAGCGGATCCGGGACATTGGAGACCCAGTACTTC. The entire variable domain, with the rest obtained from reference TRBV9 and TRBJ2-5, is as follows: DSGVTQTPKHLITATGQRVTLRCSPRSGDLSVYWYQQSLDQGLQFLIQYYNGEERAKGNILERFSAQQFPDLHSELNLSSLELGDSALYFCASSGSGTLETQYFGPGTRLLVL.

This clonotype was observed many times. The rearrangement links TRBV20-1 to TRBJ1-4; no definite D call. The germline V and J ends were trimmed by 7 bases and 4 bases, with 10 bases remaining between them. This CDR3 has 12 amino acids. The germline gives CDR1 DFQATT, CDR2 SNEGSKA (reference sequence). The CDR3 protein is CSVNSLNEKLFF. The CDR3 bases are TGCAGTGTCAACAGCCTTAATGAAAAACTGTTTTTT.

CDR3 in DNA: TGTGCCTGCGGACTCCTGTTAAGACCGCCGTACTTC. Translated, it gives CACGLLLRPPYF. This chain connects TRBV30 to TRBJ2-7; D perhaps matches TRBD2 (5 bases). The V and J ends lost 6 bases and 12 bases respectively, with 21 bases between them. Germline loops: CDR1 GTSNPN, CDR2 SVGIG (reference sequence). The CDR3 runs to 12 residues. The complete variable domain, with remaining parts taken from reference TRBV30 and TRBJ2-7, reads SQTIHQWPATLVQPVGSPLSLECTVEGTSNPNLYWYRQAAGRGLQLLFYSVGIGQISSEVPQNLSASRPQDRQFILSSKKLLLSDSGFYLCACGLLLRPPYFGPGTRLTVT.

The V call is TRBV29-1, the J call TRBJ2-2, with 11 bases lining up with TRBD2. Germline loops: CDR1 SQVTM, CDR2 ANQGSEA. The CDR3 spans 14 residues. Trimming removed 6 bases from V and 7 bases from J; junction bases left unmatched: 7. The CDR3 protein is CSVKLAGVIGELFF. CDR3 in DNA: TGCAGCGTCAAACTAGCGGGAGTGATCGGGGAGCTGTTTTTT.

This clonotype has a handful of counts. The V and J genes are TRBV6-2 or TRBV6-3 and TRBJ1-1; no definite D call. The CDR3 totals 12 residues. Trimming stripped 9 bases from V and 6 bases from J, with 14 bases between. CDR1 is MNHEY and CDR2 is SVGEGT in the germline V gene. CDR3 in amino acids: CASSRGNSEAFF. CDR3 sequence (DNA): TGTGCCAGTTCCCGGGGTAACTCTGAAGCTTTCTTT.

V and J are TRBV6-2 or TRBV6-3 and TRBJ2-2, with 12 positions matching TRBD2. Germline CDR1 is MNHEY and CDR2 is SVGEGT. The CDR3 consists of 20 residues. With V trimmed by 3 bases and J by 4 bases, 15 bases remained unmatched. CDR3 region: CASSYNGWPGLAGGTGELFF. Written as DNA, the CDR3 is TGTGCCAGCAGTTATAACGGCTGGCCGGGACTAGCGGGTGGCACCGGGGAGCTGTTTTTT.

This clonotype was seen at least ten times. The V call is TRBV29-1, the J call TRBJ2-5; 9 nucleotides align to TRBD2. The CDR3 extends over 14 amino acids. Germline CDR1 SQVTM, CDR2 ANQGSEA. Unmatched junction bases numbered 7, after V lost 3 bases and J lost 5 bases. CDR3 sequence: CSVESSGSGETQYF. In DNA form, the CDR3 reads TGCAGCGTTGAGAGTAGCGGGAGCGGGGAGACCCAGTACTTC.

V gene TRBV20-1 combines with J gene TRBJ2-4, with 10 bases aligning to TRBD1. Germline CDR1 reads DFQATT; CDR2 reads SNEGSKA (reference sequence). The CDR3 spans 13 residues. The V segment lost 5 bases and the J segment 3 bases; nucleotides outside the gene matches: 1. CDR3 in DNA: TGCAGTGCTGGGACAGGGGTCAAAAACATTCAGTACTTC. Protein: CSAGTGVKNIQYF.

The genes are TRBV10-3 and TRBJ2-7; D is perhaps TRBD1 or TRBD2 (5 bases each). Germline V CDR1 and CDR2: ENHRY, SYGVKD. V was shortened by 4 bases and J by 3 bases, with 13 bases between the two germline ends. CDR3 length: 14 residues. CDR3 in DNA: TGTGCCATCAGTGGGCCCGAGAGGGGCTACGAGCAGTACTTC. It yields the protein CAISGPERGYEQYF.

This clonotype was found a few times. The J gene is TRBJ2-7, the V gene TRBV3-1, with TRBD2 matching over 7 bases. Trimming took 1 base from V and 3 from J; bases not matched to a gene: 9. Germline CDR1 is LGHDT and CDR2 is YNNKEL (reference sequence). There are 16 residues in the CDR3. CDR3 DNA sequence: TGTGCCAGCAGCCAAGCGGGGGGAAAAATAAGCTACGAGCAGTACTTC. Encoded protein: CASSQAGGKISYEQYF.

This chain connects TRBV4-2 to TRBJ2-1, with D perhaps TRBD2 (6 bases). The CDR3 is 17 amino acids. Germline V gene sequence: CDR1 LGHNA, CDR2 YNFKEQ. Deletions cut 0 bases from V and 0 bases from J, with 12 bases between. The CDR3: CASSQDGAGRSYNEQFF. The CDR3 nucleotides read TGTGCCAGCAGCCAAGATGGAGCGGGCCGCTCCTACAATGAGCAGTTCTTC.

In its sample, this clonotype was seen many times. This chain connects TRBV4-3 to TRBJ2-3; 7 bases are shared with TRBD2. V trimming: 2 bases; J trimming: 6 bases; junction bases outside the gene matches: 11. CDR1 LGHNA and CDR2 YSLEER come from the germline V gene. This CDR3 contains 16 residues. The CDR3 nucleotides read TGCGCCAGCAGCCAAAAGGCGGGAGAGAGTATGGATACGCAGTATTTT. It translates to CASSQKAGESMDTQYF.

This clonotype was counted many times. The CDR3 loop is CSVHRGGTEAFF. The CDR3 coding sequence is TGCAGCGTCCACAGGGGAGGAACTGAAGCTTTCTTT. The chain couples TRBV29-1 to TRBJ1-1; the match to TRBD1 covers 7 bases. CDR3 size: 12 residues. Germline assignment: CDR1 SQVTM and CDR2 ANQGSEA. J lost 5 bases, V lost 6 bases, and 6 bases had no gene match.

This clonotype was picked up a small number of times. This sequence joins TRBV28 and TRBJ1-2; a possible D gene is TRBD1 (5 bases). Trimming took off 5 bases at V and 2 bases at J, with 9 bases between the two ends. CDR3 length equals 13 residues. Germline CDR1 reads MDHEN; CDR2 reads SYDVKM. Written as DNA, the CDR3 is TGTGCCAGCAGTGGGGACGGAAACTATGGCTACACCTTC. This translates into CASSGDGNYGYTF.

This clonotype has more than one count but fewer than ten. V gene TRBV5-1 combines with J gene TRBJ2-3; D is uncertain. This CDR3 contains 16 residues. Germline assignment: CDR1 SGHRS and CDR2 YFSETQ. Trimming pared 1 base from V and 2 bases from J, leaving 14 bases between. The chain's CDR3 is CASSLTIPANTDTQYF. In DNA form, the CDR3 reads TGCGCCAGCAGCTTGACAATCCCAGCAAACACAGATACGCAGTATTTT. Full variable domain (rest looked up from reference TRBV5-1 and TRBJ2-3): KAGVTQTPRYLIKTRGQQVTLSCSPISGHRSVSWYQQTPGQGLQFLFEYFSETQRNKGNFPGRFSGRQFSNSRSEMNVSTLELGDSALYLCASSLTIPANTDTQYFGPGTRLTVL.

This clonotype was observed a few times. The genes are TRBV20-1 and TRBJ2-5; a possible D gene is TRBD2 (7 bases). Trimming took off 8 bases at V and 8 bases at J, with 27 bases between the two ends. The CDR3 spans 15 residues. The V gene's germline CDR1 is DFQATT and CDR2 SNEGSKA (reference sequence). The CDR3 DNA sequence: TGCAGTTCAAGAGGGGGTAGCGGGTTAATAGAAACCCAGTACTTC. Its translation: CSSRGGSGLIETQYF.

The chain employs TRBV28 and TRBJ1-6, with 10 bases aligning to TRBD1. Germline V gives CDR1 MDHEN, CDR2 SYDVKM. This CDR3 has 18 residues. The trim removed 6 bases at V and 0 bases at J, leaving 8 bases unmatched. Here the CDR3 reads CASSRTGGGGSYNSPLHF. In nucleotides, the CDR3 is TGTGCCAGCAGCAGGACAGGGGGAGGGGGCTCCTATAATTCACCCCTCCACTTT.